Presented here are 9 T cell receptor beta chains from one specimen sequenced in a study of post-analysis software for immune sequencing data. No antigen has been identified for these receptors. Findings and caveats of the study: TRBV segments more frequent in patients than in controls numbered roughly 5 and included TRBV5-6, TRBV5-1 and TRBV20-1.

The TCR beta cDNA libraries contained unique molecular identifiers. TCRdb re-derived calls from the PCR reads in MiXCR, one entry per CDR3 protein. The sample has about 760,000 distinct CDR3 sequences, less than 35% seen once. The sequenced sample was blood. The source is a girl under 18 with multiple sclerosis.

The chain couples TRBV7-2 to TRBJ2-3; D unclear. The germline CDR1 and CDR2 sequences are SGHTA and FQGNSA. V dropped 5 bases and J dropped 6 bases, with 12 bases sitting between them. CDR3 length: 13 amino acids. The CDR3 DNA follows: TGTGCCAGCAGCCCGGCGGCTGCTGATACGCAGTATTTT. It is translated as CASSPAAADTQYF.

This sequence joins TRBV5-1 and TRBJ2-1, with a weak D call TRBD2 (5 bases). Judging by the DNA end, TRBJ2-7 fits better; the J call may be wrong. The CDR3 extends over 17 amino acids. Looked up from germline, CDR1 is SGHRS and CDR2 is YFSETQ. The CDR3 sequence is CASSLDLSRAGYNEQYF. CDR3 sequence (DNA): TGCGCCAGCAGCTTGGATCTATCTAGGGCGGGTTACAATGAGCAGTACTTC.

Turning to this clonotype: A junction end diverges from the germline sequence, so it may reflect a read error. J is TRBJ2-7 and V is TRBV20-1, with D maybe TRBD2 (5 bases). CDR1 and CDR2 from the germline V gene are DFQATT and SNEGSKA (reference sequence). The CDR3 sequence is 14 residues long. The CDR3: CSTRARLATYEQYF. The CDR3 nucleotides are TGCAGTACTAGAGCTCGGCTAGCCACCTACGAGCAGTACTTC.

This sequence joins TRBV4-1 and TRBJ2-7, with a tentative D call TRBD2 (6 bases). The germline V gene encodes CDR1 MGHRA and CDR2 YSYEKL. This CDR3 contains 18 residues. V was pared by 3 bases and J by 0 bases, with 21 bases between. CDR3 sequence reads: CASSQIRDRGTASYEQYF. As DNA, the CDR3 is TGCGCCAGCAGCCAGATTAGGGACCGCGGGACTGCCTCCTACGAGCAGTACTTC.

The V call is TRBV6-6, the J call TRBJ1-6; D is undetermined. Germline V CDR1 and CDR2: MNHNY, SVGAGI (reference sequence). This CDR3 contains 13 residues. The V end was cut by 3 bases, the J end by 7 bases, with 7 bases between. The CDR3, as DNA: TGTGCCAGCAGTTATGTCGGGAATTCACCCCTCCACTTT. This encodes CASSYVGNSPLHF.

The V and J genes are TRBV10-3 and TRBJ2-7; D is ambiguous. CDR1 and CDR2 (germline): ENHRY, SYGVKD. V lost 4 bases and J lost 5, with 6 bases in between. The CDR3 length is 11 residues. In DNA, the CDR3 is TGTGCCATCAGTGGCCGCCACGAGCAGTACTTC. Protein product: CAISGRHEQYF.

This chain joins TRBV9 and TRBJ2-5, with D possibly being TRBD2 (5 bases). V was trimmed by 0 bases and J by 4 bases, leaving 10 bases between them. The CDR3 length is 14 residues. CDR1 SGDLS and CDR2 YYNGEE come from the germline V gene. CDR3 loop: CASSVGVSAETQYF. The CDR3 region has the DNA TGTGCCAGCAGCGTAGGGGTTAGCGCAGAGACCCAGTACTTC. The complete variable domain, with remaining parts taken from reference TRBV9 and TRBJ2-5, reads DSGVTQTPKHLITATGQRVTLRCSPRSGDLSVYWYQQSLDQGLQFLIQYYNGEERAKGNILERFSAQQFPDLHSELNLSSLELGDSALYFCASSVGVSAETQYFGPGTRLLVL.

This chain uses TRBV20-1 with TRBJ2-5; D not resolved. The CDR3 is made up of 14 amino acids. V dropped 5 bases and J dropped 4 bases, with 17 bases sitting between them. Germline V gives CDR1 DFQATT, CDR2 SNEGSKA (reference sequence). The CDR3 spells CSAPLDGSVETQYF. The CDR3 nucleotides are TGCAGTGCTCCTCTGGACGGCTCTGTAGAGACCCAGTACTTC.

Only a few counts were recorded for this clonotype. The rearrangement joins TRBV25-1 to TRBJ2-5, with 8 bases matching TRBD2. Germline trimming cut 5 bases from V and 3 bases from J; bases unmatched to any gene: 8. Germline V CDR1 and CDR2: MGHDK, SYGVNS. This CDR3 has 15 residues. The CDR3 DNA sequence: TGTGCCAGCAGTCCCCGATATAGCGGGGAAGAGACCCAGTACTTC. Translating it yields CASSPRYSGEETQYF.